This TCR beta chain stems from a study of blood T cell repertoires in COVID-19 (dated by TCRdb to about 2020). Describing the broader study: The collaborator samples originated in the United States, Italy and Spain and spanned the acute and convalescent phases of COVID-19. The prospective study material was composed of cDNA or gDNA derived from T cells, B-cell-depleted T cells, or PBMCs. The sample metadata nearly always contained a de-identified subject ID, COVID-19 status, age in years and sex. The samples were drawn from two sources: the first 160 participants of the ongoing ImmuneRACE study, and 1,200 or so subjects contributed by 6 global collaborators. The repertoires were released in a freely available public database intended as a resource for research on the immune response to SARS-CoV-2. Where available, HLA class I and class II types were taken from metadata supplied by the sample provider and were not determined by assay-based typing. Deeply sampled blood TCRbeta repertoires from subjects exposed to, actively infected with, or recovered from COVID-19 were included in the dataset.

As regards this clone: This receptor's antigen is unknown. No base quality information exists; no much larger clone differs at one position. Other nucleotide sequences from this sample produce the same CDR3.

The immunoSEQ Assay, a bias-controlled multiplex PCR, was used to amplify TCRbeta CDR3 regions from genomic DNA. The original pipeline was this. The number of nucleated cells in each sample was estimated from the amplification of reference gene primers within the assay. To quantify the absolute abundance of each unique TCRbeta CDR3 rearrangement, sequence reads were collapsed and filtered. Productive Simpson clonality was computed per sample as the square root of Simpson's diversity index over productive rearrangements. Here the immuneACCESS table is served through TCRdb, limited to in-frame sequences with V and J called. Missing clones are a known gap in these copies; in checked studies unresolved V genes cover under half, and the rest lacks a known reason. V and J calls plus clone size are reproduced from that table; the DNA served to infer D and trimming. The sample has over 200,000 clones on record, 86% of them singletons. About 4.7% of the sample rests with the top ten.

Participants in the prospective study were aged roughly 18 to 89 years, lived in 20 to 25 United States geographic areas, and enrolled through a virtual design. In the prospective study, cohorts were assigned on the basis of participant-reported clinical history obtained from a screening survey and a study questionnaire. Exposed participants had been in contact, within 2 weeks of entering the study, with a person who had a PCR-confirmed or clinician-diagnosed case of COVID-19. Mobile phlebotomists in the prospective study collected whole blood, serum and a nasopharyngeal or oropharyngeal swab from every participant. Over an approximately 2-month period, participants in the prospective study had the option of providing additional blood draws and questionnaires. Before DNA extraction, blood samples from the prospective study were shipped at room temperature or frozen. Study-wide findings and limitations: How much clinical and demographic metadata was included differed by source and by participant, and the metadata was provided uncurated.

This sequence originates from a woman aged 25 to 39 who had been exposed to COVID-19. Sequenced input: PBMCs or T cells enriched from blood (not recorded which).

The sequenced DNA: TGCGCCAGCAGCTTGGACAGGGACTATGGCTACACCTTC. Its amino acids are CASSLDRDYGYTF. The chain is made from TRBV5-1 and TRBJ1-2; the best D guess is TRBD1, with 6 bases matching. CDR1 SGHRS and CDR2 YFSETQ were looked up in the germline V gene. The CDR3 has 13 amino acids, counting the end cysteine and phenylalanine. Only the CDR3 DNA is retained, 39 bases long and in frame from the first base. V loses 0 bases of germline sequence and J loses 3 bases, and the interval between the two ends is 6 bases.